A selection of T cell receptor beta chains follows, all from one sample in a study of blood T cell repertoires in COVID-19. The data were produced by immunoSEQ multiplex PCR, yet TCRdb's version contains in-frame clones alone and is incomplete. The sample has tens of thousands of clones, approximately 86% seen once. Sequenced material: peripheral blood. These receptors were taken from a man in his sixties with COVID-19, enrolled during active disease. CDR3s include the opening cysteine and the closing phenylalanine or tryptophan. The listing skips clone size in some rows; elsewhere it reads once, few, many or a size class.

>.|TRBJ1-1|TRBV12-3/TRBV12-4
CASSSGIEAFF
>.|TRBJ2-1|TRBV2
CASSPGLAFGEQFF
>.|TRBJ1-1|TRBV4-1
CASSPGDRENTEAFF
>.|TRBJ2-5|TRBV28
CASSLSSEETQYF
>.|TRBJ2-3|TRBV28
CASYPLVRRRGQLDTQYF
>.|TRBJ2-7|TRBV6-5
CASSSGTREQYF
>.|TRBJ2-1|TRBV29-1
CSVRIEGNEQFF
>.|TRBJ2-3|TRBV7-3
CASSLLAADTQYF
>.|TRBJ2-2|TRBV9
CASSVSSSNTGELFF
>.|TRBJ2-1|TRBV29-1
CSGSGSSYNEQFF
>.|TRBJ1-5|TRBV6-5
CASRRDRDPKQPQHF
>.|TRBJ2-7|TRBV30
CAWSTRGGASYEQYF
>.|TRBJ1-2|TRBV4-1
CASSQPGQGRKGYTF
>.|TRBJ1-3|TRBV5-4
CASRDNTGGSGNTIYF
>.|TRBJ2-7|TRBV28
CASSSDRGLDEQYF
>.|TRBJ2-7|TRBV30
CAWSTGLASEQYF
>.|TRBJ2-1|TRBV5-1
CASSLVGESYNEQFF
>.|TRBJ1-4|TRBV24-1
CATSVRGTTNEKLFF
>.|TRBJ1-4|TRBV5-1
CASTTGWENEKLFF
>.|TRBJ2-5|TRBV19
CASSIDKETQYF
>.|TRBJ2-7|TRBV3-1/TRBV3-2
CASTASGPGGGEQYF
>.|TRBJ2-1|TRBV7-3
CASSLRAGSSYNEQFF
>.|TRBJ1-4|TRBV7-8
CASSLSGQGPRELFF
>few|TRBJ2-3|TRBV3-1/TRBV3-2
CASSQVDSGTDTQYF
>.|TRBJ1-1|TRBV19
CASHRGYTEAFF
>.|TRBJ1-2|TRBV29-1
CSVEGLHYGYTF
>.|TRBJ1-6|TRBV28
CASFRPGGNSPLHF
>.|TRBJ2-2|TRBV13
CASSLEGAGELFF
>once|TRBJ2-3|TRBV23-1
CASSQSSGSRTDTQYF
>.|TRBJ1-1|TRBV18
CASSPRVAGGVEAFF
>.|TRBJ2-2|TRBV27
CASSESSGELFF
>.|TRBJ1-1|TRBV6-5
CASSSRQGVGRTEAFF
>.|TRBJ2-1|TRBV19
CASSISDRKIHNEQFF